This TCR beta chain appears in the sequencing data of a study of blood T cell repertoires in COVID-19. Whole-study context: Both acute and convalescent COVID-19 samples were obtained from the United States, Italy and Spain. PBMCs, B-cell-depleted T cells, or T cells provided the cDNA or gDNA that made up the material.

In the original processing: The assay estimated nucleated cells by amplifying reference gene primers. The data were produced by immunoSEQ multiplex PCR, yet TCRdb's version contains in-frame clones alone and is incomplete. V and J calls and clone size are as listed in that table; D and trimming were resolved from the DNA. The sample gives about 200,000 clones, 70% to 90% of which show up once; roughly 4.5% is in the top ten. This CDR3 contains 14 residues. Trimming took 3 bases from V and 6 from J, leaving 12 bases between them. The germline CDR1 and CDR2 sequences are LNHDA and SQIVND (reference sequence).

V gene TRBV19 combines with J gene TRBJ1-5; D gene uncertain. This clonotype was obtained from a woman older than 75 with acute or convalescent COVID-19. Sequencing used peripheral blood. The CDR3 spells CASSINSAGQPQHF. In nucleotides, the CDR3 is TGTGCCAGTAGTATCAATTCCGCAGGTCAGCCCCAGCATTTT.